A single T cell receptor beta chain is shown here with its context. How the authors handled the data: Estimation of nucleated cell counts relied on the amplification of reference gene primers. Only in-frame clones appear in the TCRdb table, and some are missing; sequencing was by immunoSEQ multiplex PCR. D and trimming come from the DNA, and the V and J calls and clone size come from that table. The sample has 310,000 or so clones; 70% to 90% are singletons. The data derive from a study of blood T cell repertoires in COVID-19. About the research overall: PBMCs, B-cell-depleted T cells, or T cells were the source of the cDNA or gDNA that made up the material.

Sequencing was carried out using peripheral blood. This receptor was obtained from a woman aged 45 to 65 with active or convalescent COVID-19.

Here the CDR3 DNA reads TGTGCCATCAGTGAGCTCCGGGACAGGCATAACTATGGCTACACCTTC. Translation gives CAISELRDRHNYGYTF. The chain is built from TRBV10-3 and TRBJ1-2, with 8 bases aligning to TRBD1. After removal of 2 bases from V and 1 base from J, the junction contained 6 bases not matched to a gene. This CDR3 contains 16 residues. Germline CDR1 ENHRY, CDR2 SYGVKD.